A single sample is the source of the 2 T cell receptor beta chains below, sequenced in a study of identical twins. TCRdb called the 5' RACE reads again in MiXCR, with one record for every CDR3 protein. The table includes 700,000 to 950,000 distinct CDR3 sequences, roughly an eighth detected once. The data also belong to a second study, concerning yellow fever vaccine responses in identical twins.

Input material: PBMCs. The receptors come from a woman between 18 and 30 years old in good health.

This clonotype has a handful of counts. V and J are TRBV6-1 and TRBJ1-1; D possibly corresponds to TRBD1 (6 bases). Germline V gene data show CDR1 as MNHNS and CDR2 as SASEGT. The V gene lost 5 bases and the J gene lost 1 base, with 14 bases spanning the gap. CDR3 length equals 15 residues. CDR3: CASSLGTRPNTEAFF. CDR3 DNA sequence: TGTGCCAGCAGTCTCGGGACAAGACCGAACACTGAAGCTTTCTTT.

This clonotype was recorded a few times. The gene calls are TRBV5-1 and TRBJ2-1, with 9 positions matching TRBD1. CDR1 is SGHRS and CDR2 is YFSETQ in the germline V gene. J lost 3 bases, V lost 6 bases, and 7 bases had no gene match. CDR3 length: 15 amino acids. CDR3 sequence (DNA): TGCGCCAGCAAATCGGGACAGGGAATCTACAATGAGCAGTTCTTC. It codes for CASKSGQGIYNEQFF.